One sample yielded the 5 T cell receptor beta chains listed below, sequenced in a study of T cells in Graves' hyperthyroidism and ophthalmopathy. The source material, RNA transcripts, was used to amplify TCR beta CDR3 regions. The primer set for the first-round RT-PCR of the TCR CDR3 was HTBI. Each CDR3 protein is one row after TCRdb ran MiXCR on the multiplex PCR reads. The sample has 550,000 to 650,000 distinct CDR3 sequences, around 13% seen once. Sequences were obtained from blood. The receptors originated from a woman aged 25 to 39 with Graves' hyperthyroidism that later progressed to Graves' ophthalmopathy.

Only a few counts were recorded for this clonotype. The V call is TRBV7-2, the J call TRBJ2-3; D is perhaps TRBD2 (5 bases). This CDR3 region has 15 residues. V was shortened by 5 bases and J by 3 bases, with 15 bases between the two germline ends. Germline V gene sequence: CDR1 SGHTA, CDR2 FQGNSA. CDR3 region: CASSPWAGGTDTQYF. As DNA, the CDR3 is TGTGCCAGCAGCCCCTGGGCGGGTGGAACAGATACGCAGTATTTT.

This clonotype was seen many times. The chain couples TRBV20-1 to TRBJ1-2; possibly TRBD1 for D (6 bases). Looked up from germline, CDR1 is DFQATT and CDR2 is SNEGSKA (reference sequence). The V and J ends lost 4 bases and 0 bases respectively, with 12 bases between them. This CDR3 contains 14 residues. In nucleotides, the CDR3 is TGCAGTGCTAAGGGGGAGGAAACTAACTATGGCTACACCTTC. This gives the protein CSAKGEETNYGYTF.

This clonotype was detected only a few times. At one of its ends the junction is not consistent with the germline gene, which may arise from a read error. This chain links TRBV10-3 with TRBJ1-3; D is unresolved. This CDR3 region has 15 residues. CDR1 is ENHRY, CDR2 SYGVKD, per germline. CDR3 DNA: TGTGCCATCAGCGAAGGAAACTGGGGAGGAAACACCATGTATTTT. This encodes CAISEGNWGGNTMYF.

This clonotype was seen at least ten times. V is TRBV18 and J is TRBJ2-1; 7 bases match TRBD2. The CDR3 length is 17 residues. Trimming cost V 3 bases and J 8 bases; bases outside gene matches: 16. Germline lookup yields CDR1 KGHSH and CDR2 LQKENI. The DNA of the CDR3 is TGTGCCAGCTCACCTTTTTTGGGGGAGGGTGAATACGATGAGCAGTTCTTC. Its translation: CASSPFLGEGEYDEQFF.

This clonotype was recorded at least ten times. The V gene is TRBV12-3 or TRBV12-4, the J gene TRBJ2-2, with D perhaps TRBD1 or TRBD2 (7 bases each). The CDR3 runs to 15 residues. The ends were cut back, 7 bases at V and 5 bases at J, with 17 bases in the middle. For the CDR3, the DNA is TGTGCCAGCACGAATCAGCAGGGGGGGACCGGGGAGCTGTTTTTT. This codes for CASTNQQGGTGELFF.